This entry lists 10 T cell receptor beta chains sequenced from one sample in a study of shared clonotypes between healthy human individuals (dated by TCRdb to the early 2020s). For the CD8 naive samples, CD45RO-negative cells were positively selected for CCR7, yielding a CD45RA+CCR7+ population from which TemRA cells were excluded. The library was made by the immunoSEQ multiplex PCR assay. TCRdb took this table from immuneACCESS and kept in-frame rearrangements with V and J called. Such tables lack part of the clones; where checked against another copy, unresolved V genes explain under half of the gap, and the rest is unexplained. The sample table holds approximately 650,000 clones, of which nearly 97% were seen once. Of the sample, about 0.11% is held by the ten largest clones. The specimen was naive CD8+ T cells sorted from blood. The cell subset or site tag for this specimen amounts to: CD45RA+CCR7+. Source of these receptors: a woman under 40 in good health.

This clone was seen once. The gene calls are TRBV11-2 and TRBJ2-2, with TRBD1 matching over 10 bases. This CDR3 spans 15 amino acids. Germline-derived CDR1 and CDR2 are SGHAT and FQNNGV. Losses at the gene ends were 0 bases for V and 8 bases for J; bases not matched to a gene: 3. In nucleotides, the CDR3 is TGTGCCAGCAGCTTAGATGGGACAGGGGCTGGGGAGCTGTTTTTT. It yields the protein CASSLDGTGAGELFF.

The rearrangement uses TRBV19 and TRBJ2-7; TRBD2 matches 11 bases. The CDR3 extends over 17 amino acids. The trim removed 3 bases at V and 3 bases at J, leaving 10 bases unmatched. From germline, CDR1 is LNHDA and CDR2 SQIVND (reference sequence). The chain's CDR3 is CASSILPGTSGFYEQYF. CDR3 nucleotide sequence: TGTGCCAGTAGTATCCTGCCCGGGACTAGCGGTTTCTACGAGCAGTACTTC.

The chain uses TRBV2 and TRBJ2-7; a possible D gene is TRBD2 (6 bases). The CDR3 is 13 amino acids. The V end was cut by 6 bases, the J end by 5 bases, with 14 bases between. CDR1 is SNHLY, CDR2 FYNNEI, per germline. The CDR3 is CASRHGSFNEQYF. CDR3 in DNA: TGTGCCAGCAGGCACGGGAGTTTCAACGAGCAGTACTTC.

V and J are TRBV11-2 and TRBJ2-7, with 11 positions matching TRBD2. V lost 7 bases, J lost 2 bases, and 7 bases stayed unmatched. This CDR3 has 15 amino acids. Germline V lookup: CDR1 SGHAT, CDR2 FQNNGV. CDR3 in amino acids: CASTEELAGAYEQYF. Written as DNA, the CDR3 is TGTGCCAGCACCGAGGAACTAGCGGGGGCCTACGAGCAGTACTTC.

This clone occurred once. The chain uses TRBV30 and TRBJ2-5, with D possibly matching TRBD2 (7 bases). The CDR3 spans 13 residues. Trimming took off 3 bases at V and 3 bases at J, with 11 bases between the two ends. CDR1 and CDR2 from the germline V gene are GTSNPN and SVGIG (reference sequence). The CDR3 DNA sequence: TGTGCCTGGAGGAGGGGGGGGGAAGAGACCCAGTACTTC. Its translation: CAWRRGGEETQYF.

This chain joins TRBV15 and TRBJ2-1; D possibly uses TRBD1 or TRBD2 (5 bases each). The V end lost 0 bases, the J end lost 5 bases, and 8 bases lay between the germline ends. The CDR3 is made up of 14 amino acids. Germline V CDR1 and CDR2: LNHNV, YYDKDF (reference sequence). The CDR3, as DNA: TGTGCCACCAGCAGAGATTTGGGACACAATGAGCAGTTCTTC. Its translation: CATSRDLGHNEQFF.

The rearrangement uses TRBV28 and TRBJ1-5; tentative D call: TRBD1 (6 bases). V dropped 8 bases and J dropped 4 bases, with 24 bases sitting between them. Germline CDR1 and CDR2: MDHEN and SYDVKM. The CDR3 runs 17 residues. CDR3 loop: CASGRNEYQGLNQPQHF. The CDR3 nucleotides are TGTGCCAGCGGCCGCAACGAATATCAGGGGCTAAATCAGCCCCAGCATTTT. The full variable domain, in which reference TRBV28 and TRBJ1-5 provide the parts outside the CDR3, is DVKVTQSSRYLVKRTGEKVFLECVQDMDHENMFWYRQDPGLGLRLIYFSYDVKMKEKGDIPEGYSVSREKKERFSLILESASTNQTSMYLCASGRNEYQGLNQPQHFGDGTRLSIL.

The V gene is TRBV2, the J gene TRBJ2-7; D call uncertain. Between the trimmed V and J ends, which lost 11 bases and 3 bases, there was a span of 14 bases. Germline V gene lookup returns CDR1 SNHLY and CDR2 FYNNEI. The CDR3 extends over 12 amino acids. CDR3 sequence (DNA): TGTGCCGGGGTTCGACTGAACTACGAGCAGTACTTC. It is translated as CAGVRLNYEQYF.

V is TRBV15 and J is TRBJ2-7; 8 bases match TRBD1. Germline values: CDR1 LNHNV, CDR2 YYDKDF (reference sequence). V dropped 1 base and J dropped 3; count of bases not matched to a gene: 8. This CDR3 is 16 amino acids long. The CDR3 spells CATSRGTGTGIYEQYF. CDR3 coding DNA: TGTGCCACCAGCAGAGGAACCGGGACAGGAATCTACGAGCAGTACTTC. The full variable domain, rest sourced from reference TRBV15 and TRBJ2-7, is DAMVIQNPRYQVTQFGKPVTLSCSQTLNHNVMYWYQQKSSQAPKLLFHYYDKDFNNEADTPDNFQSRRPNTSFCFLDIRSPGLGDTAMYLCATSRGTGTGIYEQYFGPGTRLTVT.

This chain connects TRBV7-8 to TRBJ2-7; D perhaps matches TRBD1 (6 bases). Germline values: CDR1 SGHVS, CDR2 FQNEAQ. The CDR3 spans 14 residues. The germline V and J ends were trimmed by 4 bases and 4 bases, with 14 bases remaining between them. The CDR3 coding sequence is TGTGCCAGCAGCTCGACAGGACTCGCTTACGAGCAGTACTTC. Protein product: CASSSTGLAYEQYF.